These T cell receptor beta chains were read from a single sample in a study of beta chain features in type 1 diabetes. Generated by immunoSEQ multiplex PCR, the TCRdb table keeps only in-frame clones and is missing some. The sample shows roughly 130,000 clones, 16% of them seen only once. The specimen was central memory CD4+ T cells from blood. All receptors come from a young man with type 1 diabetes. Each CDR3 is given with its conserved first and last residue. A D gene is named only where the DNA matches it firmly. Where a row states a size, it is once, few, many or the class of an expanded clone; other rows omit it.

abundance | d_gene | j_gene | v_gene | CDR3aa | CDR3nt
- | - | TRBJ2-5 | TRBV4-3 | CASSQGRQETQYF | TGCGCCAGCAGCCAGGGCAGGCAAGAGACCCAGTACTTC
few | - | TRBJ2-7 | TRBV11-2 | CASSLVGEQYF | TGTGCCAGCAGCTTAGTTGGCGAGCAGTACTTC
few | - | TRBJ2-3 | TRBV25-1 | CASSEWQSTDTQYF | TGTGCCAGCAGTGAATGGCAGAGCACAGATACGCAGTATTTT
- | TRBD1 | TRBJ2-6 | TRBV6-5 | CASSQQGVGANVLTF | TGTGCCAGCAGCCAGCAGGGGGTCGGGGCCAACGTCCTGACTTTC
- | - | TRBJ1-3 | TRBV30 | CAWEPGWVGNTIYF | TGTGCCTGGGAACCAGGGTGGGTCGGAAACACCATATATTTT
- | - | TRBJ1-2 | TRBV9 | CASSPGAGDYGGYTF | TGTGCCAGCAGCCCCGGTGCGGGGGATTACGGTGGCTACACCTTC
- | - | TRBJ1-1 | TRBV4-3 | CASSQDGDTEAFF | TGCGCCAGCAGCCAAGATGGGGACACTGAAGCTTTCTTT
- | - | TRBJ2-6 | TRBV6-5 | CASSYSRAAANVLTF | TGTGCCAGCAGTTACTCCCGGGCTGCGGCCAACGTCCTGACTTTC
- | TRBD1 | TRBJ2-7 | TRBV7-2 | CASSVGQATSSYEQYF | TGTGCCAGCAGCGTCGGACAGGCGACGAGCTCCTACGAGCAGTACTTC
- | - | TRBJ1-5 | TRBV30 | CAWSLDQGQPQHF | TGTGCCTGGAGCCTTGACCAGGGCCAGCCCCAGCATTTT
- | - | TRBJ2-2 | TRBV10-3 | CAISRDKGTGELFF | TGTGCCATCAGCCGGGACAAGGGCACCGGGGAGCTGTTTTTT
- | - | TRBJ2-7 | TRBV30 | CAWSVIASGRGEQYF | TGTGCCTGGAGTGTTATAGCGTCAGGGAGAGGGGAGCAGTACTTC
- | TRBD2 | TRBJ2-3 | TRBV7-2 | CASSLSRGVRNTQYF | TGTGCCAGCAGCTTAAGTCGGGGGGTGCGAAATACGCAGTATTTT
few | TRBD1 | TRBJ1-5 | TRBV27 | CASSYTGQFQPQHF | TGTGCCAGCAGTTATACGGGACAGTTTCAGCCCCAGCATTTT
- | - | TRBJ1-3 | TRBV30 | CAWSVIGGNTIYF | TGTGCCTGGAGTGTAATTGGGGGGAACACCATATATTTT
- | TRBD2 | TRBJ2-5 | TRBV30 | CAWSLGLAYSRRSLQETQYF | TGTGCCTGGAGTCTCGGACTAGCTTATTCCCGTAGATCCCTCCAAGAGACCCAGTACTTC
- | - | TRBJ2-2 | TRBV9 | CASSVRGNTNTGELFF | TGTGCCAGCAGCGTGAGAGGGAACACGAACACCGGGGAGCTGTTTTTT